Below, 21 T cell receptor beta chains from the same sample are listed, as sequenced in a study of glioma-infiltrating T cells after dendritic cell vaccination. Time point: after dendritic cell vaccination, including at tumor progression/relapse. The method was immunoSEQ multiplex PCR; TCRdb's version includes in-frame clones alone and lacks a portion of them. Of 75,000 to 95,000 clones in the sample, about nine tenths were seen once. Source: blood, taken after dendritic cell vaccination. These receptors all come from a human donor with glioblastoma.

This sequence joins TRBV19 and TRBJ1-2, with 8 positions matching TRBD1. The V gene's germline CDR1 is LNHDA and CDR2 SQIVND (reference sequence). There are 15 residues in the CDR3. J gave up 3 bases and V 2 bases, and 5 bases lay outside the gene matches. The CDR3 is CASSIQGAGYYGYTF. The CDR3 region has the DNA TGTGCCAGTAGTATACAGGGGGCCGGGTACTATGGCTACACCTTC.

The chain is built from TRBV5-4 and TRBJ2-7, with 12 bases identical to TRBD2. The CDR3 is 15 amino acids. Germline loops: CDR1 SGHNT, CDR2 YYREEE (reference sequence). V dropped 3 bases and J dropped 6; count of bases not matched to a gene: 7. The CDR3 DNA reads TGTGCCAGCAGCTACGGACTAGCGGGACCCGCCGAGCAGTACTTC. Its translation: CASSYGLAGPAEQYF.

This clone occurred once. V is TRBV13 and J is TRBJ2-3; 7 bases are a match to TRBD1. V lost 5 bases, J lost 5 bases, and 13 bases stayed unmatched. This CDR3 region has 16 residues. Germline-derived CDR1 and CDR2 are PRHDT and FYEKMQ (reference sequence). In nucleotides, the CDR3 is TGTGCCAGCAGCCCAGAAGACAGGGTCTGGGGAGATACGCAGTATTTT. Its translation: CASSPEDRVWGDTQYF.

As DNA, the CDR3 is TGTGCCAGCAGCTTACCCCGTCCCGGGCAGGGCTATGGCTACACCTTC. Encoded protein: CASSLPRPGQGYGYTF. The rearrangement joins TRBV7-2 to TRBJ1-2; a weak D match, TRBD1 (5 bases). The V end lost 2 bases, the J end lost 4 bases, and 17 bases lay between the germline ends. The CDR3 is made up of 16 amino acids. The germline V gene has CDR1 SGHTA and CDR2 FQGNSA.

The chain uses TRBV6-6 and TRBJ2-3; no clear D gene. This CDR3 contains 15 residues. The germline V and J ends were trimmed by 8 bases and 0 bases, with 15 bases remaining between them. Germline V lookup: CDR1 MNHNY, CDR2 SVGAGI (reference sequence). The DNA for the CDR3 is TGTGCCAGCGAGACAACCCCTTCTAGCACAGATACGCAGTATTTT. Protein product: CASETTPSSTDTQYF.

The chain couples TRBV7-2 to TRBJ2-2, with D maybe TRBD1 (6 bases). CDR1 SGHTA and CDR2 FQGNSA come from the germline V gene. Trimming removed 5 bases at V and 2 bases at J, with 18 bases between. CDR3 length: 17 amino acids. CDR3 in DNA: TGTGCCAGCAGCCCCCGTGACAGGAGCCGTAACACCGGGGAGCTGTTTTTT. Translating gives CASSPRDRSRNTGELFF.

Only one count was recorded for this clone. V usage is TRBV30 and J usage is TRBJ2-7; 9 positions match TRBD1. The CDR3 extends over 13 amino acids. J gave up 4 bases and V 8 bases, and 9 bases lay outside the gene matches. Per the germline V gene, CDR1 is GTSNPN and CDR2 is SVGIG (reference sequence). The chain's CDR3 is CAGTTGGRYEQYF. The CDR3 region has the DNA TGTGCCGGGACGACAGGGGGTCGGTACGAGCAGTACTTC.

The V gene is TRBV9, the J gene TRBJ1-1; TRBD1 matches at 7 bases. Trimming cost V 5 bases and J 8 bases; bases outside gene matches: 15. From germline, CDR1 is SGDLS and CDR2 YYNGEE. The CDR3 runs to 15 residues. DNA for the CDR3: TGTGCCAGCAGTGACCCCGCCGGACAGGATAAAGAAGCTTTCTTT. Translated: CASSDPAGQDKEAFF.

The rearrangement uses TRBV4-1 and TRBJ1-6; D is possibly TRBD1 (6 bases). The germline V and J ends were trimmed by 6 bases and 10 bases, with 16 bases remaining between them. The CDR3 runs 14 residues. In germline, CDR1 is MGHRA, CDR2 YSYEKL. DNA for the CDR3: TGCGCCAGCAGGCGGGAGGGGGGCTTATCACCCCTCCACTTT. This gives the protein CASRREGGLSPLHF.

The chain combines TRBV7-3 with TRBJ2-1, with TRBD2 identical over 7 bases. The CDR3 is 13 amino acids. Germline V lookup: CDR1 SGHTA, CDR2 FQGTGA. J lost 6 bases, V lost 5 bases, and 4 bases had no gene match. CDR3 nucleotide sequence: TGTGCCAGCAGCACCCGGACTAGCAATGAGCAGTTCTTC. It encodes CASSTRTSNEQFF.

The chain recombines TRBV11-2 with TRBJ1-5, with D unclear. The CDR3 runs 14 residues. Trimming took 5 bases from V and 0 from J, leaving 8 bases between them. The germline CDR1 and CDR2 sequences are SGHAT and FQNNGV. CDR3 loop: CASSRTNSNQPQHF. In DNA, the CDR3 is TGTGCCAGCAGCCGTACTAATAGCAATCAGCCCCAGCATTTT. Together with reference TRBV11-2 and TRBJ1-5, the CDR3 gives the full variable domain: EAGVAQSPRYKIIEKRQSVAFWCNPISGHATLYWYQQILGQGPKLLIQFQNNGVVDDSQLPKDRFSAERLKGVDSTLKIQPAKLEDSAVYLCASSRTNSNQPQHFGDGTRLSIL.

CDR3 sequence reads: CASSATTGGVTGELFF. The CDR3 DNA sequence: TGTGCCAGCAGCGCCACTACAGGGGGGGTAACCGGGGAGCTGTTTTTT. This rearrangement joins TRBV9 to TRBJ2-2; possible D gene TRBD1, 8 bases. Germline values: CDR1 SGDLS, CDR2 YYNGEE. This CDR3 contains 16 residues. The ends were cut back, 3 bases at V and 5 bases at J, with 17 bases in the middle.

The chain couples TRBV27 to TRBJ2-1; D gene ambiguous. The germline V gene encodes CDR1 MNHEY and CDR2 SMNVEV (reference sequence). This CDR3 has 14 residues. V lost 6 bases, J lost 0 bases, and 9 bases lay in between. The CDR3 here is CASRISSSYNEQFF. The CDR3 bases are TGTGCCAGCAGGATTTCGAGCTCCTACAATGAGCAGTTCTTC.

Here the CDR3 DNA reads TGTGCCAGCAGCCCGAGCAGCGGGAGGATAAGCACAGATACGCAGTATTTT. Protein: CASSPSSGRISTDTQYF. The V gene is TRBV5-4, the J gene TRBJ2-3; 9 bases line up with TRBD2. The germline V gene has CDR1 SGHNT and CDR2 YYREEE (reference sequence). The V and J ends lost 4 bases and 0 bases, in that order; junction bases with no gene match: 9. The CDR3 spans 17 residues.

The V gene is TRBV11-2, the J gene TRBJ2-1; 9 nucleotides line up with TRBD2. Unmatched junction bases numbered 19, after V lost 5 bases and J lost 8 bases. The length of the CDR3 is 18 residues. Germline CDR1 SGHAT, CDR2 FQNNGV. CDR3 nucleotide sequence: TGTGCCAGCAGCCCTAGCCTTGGGATAGCGGGAGCCTGGGATGAGCAGTTCTTC. The encoded protein is CASSPSLGIAGAWDEQFF. The full variable domain, in which reference TRBV11-2 and TRBJ2-1 provide the parts outside the CDR3, is EAGVAQSPRYKIIEKRQSVAFWCNPISGHATLYWYQQILGQGPKLLIQFQNNGVVDDSQLPKDRFSAERLKGVDSTLKIQPAKLEDSAVYLCASSPSLGIAGAWDEQFFGPGTRLTVL.

This clone was counted a single time. V usage is TRBV13 and J usage is TRBJ2-2; tentative D call: TRBD2 (5 bases). The V gene's germline CDR1 is PRHDT and CDR2 FYEKMQ (reference sequence). CDR3 length: 13 residues. Trimming stripped 4 bases from V and 5 bases from J, with 8 bases between. CDR3 nucleotides: TGTGCCAGCAGCTCCGGGGTGACCGGGGAGCTGTTTTTT. It specifies CASSSGVTGELFF.

CDR3 nucleotides: TGCGCCAGCAGCCAAGCGGTGGTGGGAGTCGATTCAGAGACCCAGTACTTC. This gives the protein CASSQAVVGVDSETQYF. V usage is TRBV4-1 and J usage is TRBJ2-5; maybe TRBD2 (5 bases). This CDR3 has 17 amino acids. Trimming cost V 1 base and J 4 bases, with 19 bases left between them. Germline V CDR1 and CDR2: MGHRA, YSYEKL.

This chain uses TRBV6-6 with TRBJ2-3; D gene unclear. Germline V gene lookup returns CDR1 MNHNY and CDR2 SVGAGI (reference sequence). The V and J ends lost 8 bases and 4 bases respectively, with 10 bases between them. The CDR3 contains 12 residues. The CDR3, as DNA: TGTGCCAGCTGCGACTGGTCAGATACGCAGTATTTT. Amino acids: CASCDWSDTQYF.

This rearrangement joins TRBV7-7 to TRBJ2-1; 7 bases agree with TRBD2. Germline loops: CDR1 SSHAT, CDR2 FNYEAQ (reference sequence). V lost 1 base to trimming and J lost 8 bases; unmatched junction nucleotides: 2. The CDR3 is 13 amino acids. CDR3 nucleotides: TGTGCCAGCAGCTTAGGGGGAGGGGATGAGCAGTTCTTC. This sequence encodes CASSLGGGDEQFF.

The CDR3 here is CASSRPGTGDTEAFF. CDR3 nucleotide sequence: TGTGCCAGTAGTCGACCCGGGACAGGGGACACTGAAGCTTTCTTT. J is TRBJ1-1 and V is TRBV19, with 10 nucleotides matching TRBD1. The CDR3 loop spans 15 amino acids. Looked up from germline, CDR1 is LNHDA and CDR2 is SQIVND (reference sequence). V lost 5 bases to trimming and J lost 3 bases; unmatched junction nucleotides: 6.

V usage is TRBV19 and J usage is TRBJ2-2; TRBD2 agrees at 12 bases. Germline V lookup: CDR1 LNHDA, CDR2 SQIVND (reference sequence). This CDR3 comprises 15 residues. After removal of 6 bases from V and 3 bases from J, the junction contained 2 bases not matched to a gene. This CDR3 is CASSRLAGDTGELFF. CDR3 nucleotides: TGTGCCAGTAGCCGACTAGCGGGAGACACCGGGGAGCTGTTTTTT.